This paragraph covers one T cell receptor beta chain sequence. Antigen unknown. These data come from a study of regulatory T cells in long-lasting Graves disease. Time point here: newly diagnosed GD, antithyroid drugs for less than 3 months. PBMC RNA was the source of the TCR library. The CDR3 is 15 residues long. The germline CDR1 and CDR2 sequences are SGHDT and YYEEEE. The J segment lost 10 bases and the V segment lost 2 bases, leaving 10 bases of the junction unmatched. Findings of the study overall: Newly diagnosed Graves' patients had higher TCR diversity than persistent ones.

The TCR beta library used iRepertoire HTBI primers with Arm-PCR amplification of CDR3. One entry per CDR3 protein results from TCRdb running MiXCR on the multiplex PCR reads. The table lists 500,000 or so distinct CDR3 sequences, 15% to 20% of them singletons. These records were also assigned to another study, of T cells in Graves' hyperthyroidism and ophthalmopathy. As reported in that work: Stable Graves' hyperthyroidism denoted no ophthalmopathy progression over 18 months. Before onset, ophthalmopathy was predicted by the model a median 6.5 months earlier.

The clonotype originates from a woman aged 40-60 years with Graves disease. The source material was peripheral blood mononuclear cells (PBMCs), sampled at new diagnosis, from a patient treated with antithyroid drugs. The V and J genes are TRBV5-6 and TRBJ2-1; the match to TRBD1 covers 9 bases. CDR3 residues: CASSFPTGGFWEQFF. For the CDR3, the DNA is TGTGCCAGCAGCTTTCCGACAGGGGGGTTTTGGGAGCAGTTCTTC.